What follows are 17 T cell receptor beta chains derived from one specimen sequenced in a study of neoadjuvant anti-PD-1 for oral cavity cancer. The protocol was immunoSEQ multiplex PCR, while the TCRdb copy is restricted to in-frame clones and leaves out a portion. The sample has about 16,000 clones, roughly 60% seen once. The input for sequencing was PBMCs, taken before nivolumab (anti-PD-1) treatment. These receptor sequences come from a person between 40 and 79 years old with oral cavity squamous cell carcinoma.

The chain joins TRBV19 to TRBJ2-7; possible D gene TRBD1, 5 bases. CDR1 and CDR2 from the germline V gene are LNHDA and SQIVND (reference sequence). V dropped 1 base and J dropped 0 bases, with 10 bases sitting between them. This CDR3 contains 15 residues. The CDR3 is CASSIGGRSSYEQYF. CDR3 coding DNA: TGTGCCAGTAGTATAGGGGGCCGGAGCTCCTACGAGCAGTACTTC.

The V gene is TRBV6-1, the J gene TRBJ2-7, with 9 bases aligning to TRBD2. Germline lookup yields CDR1 MNHNS and CDR2 SASEGT. The V and J ends lost 4 bases and 7 bases, in that order; junction bases with no gene match: 5. This CDR3 comprises 13 residues. CDR3 protein: CASSGTSDGEQYF. The CDR3 DNA reads as TGTGCCAGCAGTGGGACTAGCGACGGGGAGCAGTACTTC.

This clone was found a few times. The V call is TRBV30, the J call TRBJ2-2; D not certain. The CDR3 has 10 amino acids. Germline CDR1 is GTSNPN and CDR2 is SVGIG (reference sequence). The V and J ends lost 8 bases and 7 bases respectively, with 8 bases between them. The CDR3 region is CAVKLGELFF. CDR3 nucleotide sequence: TGTGCCGTAAAGCTCGGGGAGCTGTTTTTT.

The rearrangement joins TRBV30 to TRBJ2-2; tentatively, D is TRBD1 (6 bases). The V end was cut by 5 bases, the J end by 7 bases, with 14 bases between. Germline V gene sequence: CDR1 GTSNPN, CDR2 SVGIG (reference sequence). The CDR3 runs to 13 residues. The CDR3 bases are TGTGCCTGGGGGCAGGGGATGGGCGGGGAGCTGTTTTTT. Translation gives CAWGQGMGGELFF.

The chain has TRBV6-1 and TRBJ2-7; 10 nucleotides align to TRBD2. The germline gives CDR1 MNHNS, CDR2 SASEGT. J gave up 5 bases and V 3 bases, and 4 bases lay outside the gene matches. This CDR3 has 14 residues. The CDR3 DNA follows: TGTGCCAGCAGTGACAGCGGGAGGGCCGACGAGCAGTACTTC. It translates to CASSDSGRADEQYF.

V usage is TRBV30 and J usage is TRBJ2-1; D is perhaps TRBD1 (5 bases). Germline V gene sequence: CDR1 GTSNPN, CDR2 SVGIG (reference sequence). The CDR3 sequence is 13 residues long. Trimming removed 3 bases from V and 7 bases from J, with 13 bases in between. CDR3 nucleotides: TGTGCCTGGAGAAGGCAGGGCAGAAATGAGCAGTTCTTC. Its protein is CAWRRQGRNEQFF.

This chain connects TRBV6-1 to TRBJ2-1; D is undetermined. In germline, CDR1 is MNHNS, CDR2 SASEGT. The V end lost 3 bases, the J end lost 6 bases, and 9 bases lay between the germline ends. The CDR3 spans 13 residues. The CDR3 loop reads CASSEGNPNEQFF. The CDR3 DNA is TGTGCCAGCAGTGAGGGGAATCCCAATGAGCAGTTCTTC.

This clone was recorded only once. V usage is TRBV27 and J usage is TRBJ2-7, with D hard to call. V was trimmed by 5 bases and J by 2 bases, leaving 10 bases between them. The germline V gene encodes CDR1 MNHEY and CDR2 SMNVEV (reference sequence). This CDR3 spans 13 amino acids. The CDR3 protein is CASSKDGTYEQYF. CDR3 nucleotides: TGTGCCAGCAGTAAGGACGGCACCTACGAGCAGTACTTC.

This clone was detected only a few times. The rearrangement uses TRBV6-6 and TRBJ2-1, with D maybe TRBD2 (5 bases). The CDR3 is 15 amino acids. CDR1 MNHNY and CDR2 SVGAGI come from the germline V gene (reference sequence). V lost 5 bases and J 8 bases, leaving 19 bases between the germline ends. The DNA of the CDR3 is TGTGCCAGCAGTGACCGGACTGAATCTTATGATGAGCAGTTCTTC. This translates into CASSDRTESYDEQFF.

The CDR3 sequence: CSVDSGLTLPQAFF. CDR3 bases: TGCAGCGTTGATAGCGGCTTAACACTGCCCCAAGCGTTCTTC. This rearrangement joins TRBV29-1 to TRBJ2-1, with a possible D match to TRBD2 (6 bases). The germline V gene encodes CDR1 SQVTM and CDR2 ANQGSEA. The V end lost 3 bases, the J end lost 15 bases, and 24 bases lay between the germline ends. The CDR3 loop spans 14 amino acids.

The CDR3 region has the DNA TGTGCCAGCAGAGACGGGACAGTCAATGAGCAGTTCTTC. It yields the protein CASRDGTVNEQFF. The J gene is TRBJ2-1, the V gene TRBV6-5; 7 nucleotides line up with TRBD1. The CDR3 is made up of 13 amino acids. V trimming: 6 bases; J trimming: 6 bases; junction bases outside the gene matches: 5. CDR1 is MNHEY, CDR2 SVGAGI, per germline.

The V gene is TRBV7-6, the J gene TRBJ1-4; D is unresolved. The CDR3 has 14 amino acids. V lost 3 bases, J lost 4 bases, and 9 bases lay in between. From germline, CDR1 is SGHVS and CDR2 FNYEAQ. The CDR3 loop reads CASSLGSNNEKLFF. The CDR3 nucleotides are TGTGCCAGCAGCTTGGGCAGCAATAATGAAAAACTGTTTTTT.

This sequence joins TRBV6-1 and TRBJ2-4; the D gene is possibly TRBD2 (5 bases). The length of the CDR3 is 15 residues. V lost 3 bases and J 2 bases, leaving 11 bases between the germline ends. Germline CDR1 MNHNS, CDR2 SASEGT. As DNA, the CDR3 is TGTGCCAGCAGTGAGGCGGGCTTTACCAAAAACATTCAGTACTTC. As protein: CASSEAGFTKNIQYF.

The V call is TRBV5-1, the J call TRBJ2-2; TRBD1 is a possible D gene (5 bases). CDR1 and CDR2 (germline): SGHRS, YFSETQ. The CDR3 length is 15 residues. V was shortened by 5 bases and J by 5 bases, with 16 bases between the two germline ends. CDR3 region: CASSKSGLGTGELFF. CDR3 nucleotides: TGCGCCAGCAGTAAATCAGGGTTGGGGACCGGGGAGCTGTTTTTT.

The chain employs TRBV6-5 and TRBJ2-1; TRBD1 is a possible D gene (5 bases). CDR1 MNHEY and CDR2 SVGAGI come from the germline V gene. The CDR3 spans 14 residues. Trimming removed 0 bases from V and 7 bases from J, with 10 bases in between. This CDR3 reads CASSYSGVLNEQFF. DNA for the CDR3: TGTGCCAGCAGTTACTCAGGGGTCTTAAATGAGCAGTTCTTC.

The chain joins TRBV11-2 to TRBJ2-7; 10 positions agree with TRBD1. This CDR3 comprises 16 residues. The V segment lost 5 bases and the J segment 4 bases; nucleotides outside the gene matches: 11. The germline V gene encodes CDR1 SGHAT and CDR2 FQNNGV. As DNA, the CDR3 is TGTGCCAGCAGCCCAACCGCCGGGACAGGGGAGTACGAGCAGTACTTC. Protein: CASSPTAGTGEYEQYF.

This sequence joins TRBV7-2 and TRBJ1-5; TRBD1 matches at 10 bases. Trimming removed 5 bases from V and 6 bases from J; junction bases left unmatched: 4. Germline V CDR1 and CDR2: SGHTA, FQGNSA. This CDR3 is 14 amino acids long. The CDR3 loop is CASSNRDRGQPQHF. The CDR3 bases are TGTGCCAGCAGCAACCGGGACAGGGGTCAGCCCCAGCATTTT.